This T cell receptor beta chain came from a study of blood T cell repertoires in COVID-19. Study-level background: Sample material is recorded as cDNA or gDNA derived from T cells, B-cell-depleted T cells, or PBMCs.

From germline, CDR1 is SGHRS and CDR2 YFSETQ. The CDR3 contains 18 residues. V trimming: 0 bases; J trimming: 5 bases; junction bases outside the gene matches: 6. This clone was seen once. Profiling relied on immunoSEQ multiplex PCR, and the TCRdb table lists in-frame clones only, not all of them. The table has 85,000 to 90,000 clones, 85% to 95% seen once. Input material: peripheral blood. The sequence derives from a human donor with active COVID-19. The donor label of this sample is uncertain. V and J are TRBV5-1 and TRBJ2-1; TRBD2 matches at 15 bases. Written as DNA, the CDR3 is TGCGCCAGCAGCTTGGCAGGGACTAGCGGGGGGAGGAACAATGAGCAGTTCTTC. It specifies CASSLAGTSGGRNNEQFF.